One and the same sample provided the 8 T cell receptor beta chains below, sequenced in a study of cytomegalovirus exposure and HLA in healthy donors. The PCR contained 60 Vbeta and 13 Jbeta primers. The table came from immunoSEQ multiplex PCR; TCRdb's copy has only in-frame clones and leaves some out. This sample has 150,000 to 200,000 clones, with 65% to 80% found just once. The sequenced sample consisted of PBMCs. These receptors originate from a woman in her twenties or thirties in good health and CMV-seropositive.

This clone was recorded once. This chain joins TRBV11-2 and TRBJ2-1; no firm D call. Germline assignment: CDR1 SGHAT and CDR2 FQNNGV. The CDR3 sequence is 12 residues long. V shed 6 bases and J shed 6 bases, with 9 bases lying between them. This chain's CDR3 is CASSRVVNEQFF. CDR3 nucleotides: TGTGCCAGCAGTAGAGTCGTCAATGAGCAGTTCTTC.

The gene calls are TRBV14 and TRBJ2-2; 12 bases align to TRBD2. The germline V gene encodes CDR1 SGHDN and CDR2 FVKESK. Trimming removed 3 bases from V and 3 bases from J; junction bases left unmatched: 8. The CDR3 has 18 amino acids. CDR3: CASSHTSGRLLYTGELFF. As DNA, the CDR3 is TGTGCCAGCAGCCACACTAGCGGGAGGTTATTGTACACCGGGGAGCTGTTTTTT.

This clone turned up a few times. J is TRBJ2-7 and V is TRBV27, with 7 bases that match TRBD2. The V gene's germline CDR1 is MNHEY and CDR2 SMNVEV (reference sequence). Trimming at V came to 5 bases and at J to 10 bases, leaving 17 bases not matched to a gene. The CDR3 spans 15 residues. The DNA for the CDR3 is TGTGCCAGCAGTCCAGATACCGGACTAGGCTCGAAACAGTACTTC. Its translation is CASSPDTGLGSKQYF.

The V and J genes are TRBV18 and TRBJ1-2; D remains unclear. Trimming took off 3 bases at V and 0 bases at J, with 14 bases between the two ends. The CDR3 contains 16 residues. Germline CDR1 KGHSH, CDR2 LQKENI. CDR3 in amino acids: CASSPTDSGTNYGYTF. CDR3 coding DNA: TGTGCCAGCTCACCGACCGACTCTGGTACTAACTATGGCTACACCTTC.

In DNA form, the CDR3 reads TGTGCCAGCAGCGTGTCCCGGGACAGGGTAGGGGGCCAGTACTTC. This gives the protein CASSVSRDRVGGQYF. The chain carries TRBV9 and TRBJ2-5; 9 nucleotides agree with TRBD1. This CDR3 has 15 residues. Germline V gives CDR1 SGDLS, CDR2 YYNGEE. V trimming: 2 bases; J trimming: 10 bases; junction bases outside the gene matches: 12.

The CDR3: CASSPWRLDRYEQYF. The CDR3 region has the DNA TGTGCCAGCAGCCCCTGGCGGCTAGATCGCTACGAGCAGTACTTC. V gene TRBV7-8 combines with J gene TRBJ2-7, with D uncertain. V lost 5 bases to trimming and J lost 3 bases, with 17 bases between them. CDR3 size: 15 residues. Germline V gene lookup returns CDR1 SGHVS and CDR2 FQNEAQ.

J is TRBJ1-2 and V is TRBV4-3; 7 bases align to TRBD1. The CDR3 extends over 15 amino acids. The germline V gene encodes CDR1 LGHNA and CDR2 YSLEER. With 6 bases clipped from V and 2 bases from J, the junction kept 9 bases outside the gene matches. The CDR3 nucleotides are TGCGCCAGCAGGATGGGGACAGAAGAAAACTATGGCTACACCTTC. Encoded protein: CASRMGTEENYGYTF.

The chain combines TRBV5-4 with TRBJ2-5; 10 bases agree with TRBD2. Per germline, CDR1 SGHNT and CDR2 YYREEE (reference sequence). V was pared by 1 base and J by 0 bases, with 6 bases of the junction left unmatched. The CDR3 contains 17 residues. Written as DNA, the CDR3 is TGTGCCAGCAGCTTGTCTCAGCGGGGGGGCAACCAAGAGACCCAGTACTTC. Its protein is CASSLSQRGGNQETQYF.